A single sample is the source of the 16 T cell receptor beta chains below, sequenced in a study of cytomegalovirus exposure and HLA in healthy donors. Primers included in the PCR were 60 Vbeta and 13 Jbeta primers. Generated by immunoSEQ multiplex PCR, the TCRdb table keeps only in-frame clones and is missing some. The sample records under 150,000 clones, roughly 80% being singletons. Material: PBMCs. All receptors derive from a woman in her 50s in good health and CMV-seropositive.

The CDR3 spells CASSTTGLQYF. For the CDR3, the DNA is TGTGCCAGTAGTACAACAGGGCTTCAGTACTTC. V and J are TRBV19 and TRBJ2-7; D is possibly TRBD1 (6 bases). V lost 4 bases, J lost 10 bases, and 11 bases lay in between. Germline CDR1 is LNHDA and CDR2 is SQIVND (reference sequence). The CDR3 contains 11 residues.

The J gene is TRBJ1-2, the V gene TRBV6-5, with a tentative D call TRBD1 (5 bases). This CDR3 is built from 13 residues. V lost 4 bases to trimming and J lost 7 bases, with 13 bases between them. Germline CDR1 reads MNHEY; CDR2 reads SVGAGI. Written as DNA, the CDR3 is TGTGCCAGCAGTTCCTCCGCAGGGTCTGGCTACACCTTC. It yields the protein CASSSSAGSGYTF.

The chain joins TRBV5-1 to TRBJ1-4; perhaps TRBD1 as D (6 bases). Germline values: CDR1 SGHRS, CDR2 YFSETQ. V was clipped by 1 base and J by 9 bases, with 19 bases between them. This CDR3 is built from 16 residues. CDR3 amino acids: CASSLSPGAVHQKLFF. The CDR3 DNA reads as TGCGCCAGCAGCTTGTCCCCAGGGGCCGTGCACCAAAAACTGTTTTTT.

The rearrangement uses TRBV19 and TRBJ1-2; TRBD1 is a possible D gene (6 bases). Deletions cut 3 bases from V and 3 bases from J, with 11 bases between. CDR1 and CDR2 (germline): LNHDA, SQIVND (reference sequence). This CDR3 region has 14 residues. CDR3 amino acids: CASSMRAGDYGYTF. The CDR3 DNA reads as TGTGCCAGTAGTATGAGGGCAGGGGACTATGGCTACACCTTC. Filled out from reference TRBV19 and TRBJ1-2, the complete variable domain reads DGGITQSPKYLFRKEGQNVTLSCEQNLNHDAMYWYRQDPGQGLRLIYYSQIVNDFQKGDIAEGYSVSREKKESFPLTVTSAQKNPTAFYLCASSMRAGDYGYTFGSGTRLTVV.

V gene TRBV30 combines with J gene TRBJ2-5; TRBD2 aligns across 7 bases. V lost 0 bases to trimming and J lost 1 base; unmatched junction nucleotides: 2. CDR3 length equals 14 residues. The germline V gene has CDR1 GTSNPN and CDR2 SVGIG (reference sequence). The CDR3 DNA sequence: TGTGCCTGGAGTGTACGGGGGGTCCAAGAGACCCAGTACTTC. Its translation is CAWSVRGVQETQYF.

The J gene is TRBJ2-1, the V gene TRBV19, with 8 bases fitting TRBD2. The trim removed 3 bases at V and 10 bases at J, leaving 11 bases unmatched. Germline CDR1 reads LNHDA; CDR2 reads SQIVND (reference sequence). CDR3 length: 15 amino acids. The CDR3 spells CASSMSGGPLVEQFF. The DNA of the CDR3 is TGTGCCAGTAGTATGAGCGGGGGTCCTCTGGTCGAGCAGTTCTTC.

The gene calls are TRBV6-6 and TRBJ2-5, with unresolved D. This CDR3 region has 12 residues. Trimming removed 5 bases from V and 5 bases from J, with 9 bases in between. Germline loops: CDR1 MNHNY, CDR2 SVGAGI (reference sequence). In DNA form, the CDR3 reads TGTGCCAGCAGTCAAGCAAAGGAGACCCAGTACTTC. It is translated as CASSQAKETQYF.

The chain links TRBV6-4 to TRBJ1-4; D uncertain. In germline, CDR1 is MRHNA, CDR2 SNTAGT. The CDR3 spans 14 residues. Trimming left V 5 bases short and J 0 bases short, with 7 bases between. This chain's CDR3 is CASSPRATNEKLFF. In nucleotides, the CDR3 is TGTGCCAGCAGTCCCCGAGCAACTAATGAAAAACTGTTTTTT.

This clone was counted only a few times. The chain combines TRBV30 with TRBJ1-5, with D maybe TRBD1 (5 bases). V was trimmed by 0 bases and J by 2 bases, leaving 5 bases between them. Germline CDR1 reads GTSNPN; CDR2 reads SVGIG (reference sequence). The CDR3 has 13 residues. The CDR3 here is CAWSVGGNQPQHF. DNA of the CDR3: TGTGCCTGGAGTGTAGGGGGCAATCAGCCCCAGCATTTT.

V is TRBV18 and J is TRBJ1-6; no definite D call. The CDR3 is made up of 16 amino acids. Germline V CDR1 and CDR2: KGHSH, LQKENI. V lost 1 base to trimming and J lost 5 bases, with 12 bases between them. CDR3 sequence reads: CASSPLALTDNSPLHF. CDR3 in DNA: TGTGCCAGCTCACCACTAGCCCTAACCGATAATTCACCCCTCCACTTT.

This clone appeared once. This chain connects TRBV5-4 to TRBJ2-3; unclear D gene. The germline V gene encodes CDR1 SGHNT and CDR2 YYREEE (reference sequence). V lost 1 base and J 2 bases, leaving 11 bases between the germline ends. This CDR3 has 15 amino acids. CDR3 nucleotide sequence: TGTGCCAGCAGCTTGTATCAGGCACTCACAGATACGCAGTATTTT. Encoded protein: CASSLYQALTDTQYF.

The chain joins TRBV5-1 to TRBJ2-5; D perhaps matches TRBD2 (6 bases). Trimming took off 0 bases at V and 2 bases at J, with 11 bases between the two ends. CDR3 size: 15 residues. The germline V gene encodes CDR1 SGHRS and CDR2 YFSETQ. For the CDR3, the DNA is TGCGCCAGCAGCTTGGTTGGGGACTCTCAAGAGACCCAGTACTTC. It encodes CASSLVGDSQETQYF.

This chain links TRBV5-1 with TRBJ1-1; 12 nucleotides align to TRBD1. V gave up 6 bases and J gave up 5 bases; unmatched junction bases: 17. CDR1 SGHRS and CDR2 YFSETQ come from the germline V gene. The CDR3 is 18 amino acids. The CDR3 bases are TGCGCCAGCACCCCCCAGGGGACAGGGGGCGGTTGGGGAACTGAAGCTTTCTTT. It translates to CASTPQGTGGGWGTEAFF.

The chain uses TRBV5-4 and TRBJ2-7, with D perhaps matching TRBD1 (5 bases). Trimming took off 0 bases at V and 5 bases at J, with 9 bases between the two ends. The V gene's germline CDR1 is SGHNT and CDR2 YYREEE (reference sequence). This CDR3 spans 13 amino acids. DNA for the CDR3: TGTGCCAGCAGCTTGGCACAGGCGGACGAGCAGTACTTC. It specifies CASSLAQADEQYF.

The CDR3 loop reads CASSRRVGEGSYEQYF. Written as DNA, the CDR3 is TGTGCCAGCAGCCGTCGGGTAGGGGAGGGCTCCTACGAGCAGTACTTC. This sequence joins TRBV4-2 and TRBJ2-7; TRBD2 matches 7 bases. The CDR3 extends over 16 amino acids. CDR1 is LGHNA, CDR2 YNFKEQ, per germline. V gave up 4 bases and J gave up 0 bases; unmatched junction bases: 9.

V usage is TRBV7-2 and J usage is TRBJ1-2; D unresolved. The CDR3 length is 13 residues. Deletions cut 5 bases from V and 4 bases from J, with 11 bases between. Germline loops: CDR1 SGHTA, CDR2 FQGNSA. The CDR3 coding sequence is TGTGCCAGCAGCCCCTCCCGCGCCTATGGCTACACCTTC. Protein product: CASSPSRAYGYTF.